This TCR beta chain is drawn from a study of OX40 agonist ivuxolimab in advanced cancers. Study in general: One hepatocellular carcinoma and a couple of cutaneous melanoma patients partially responded.

General study findings and limits: At 0.1 to 3.0 mg/kg, clonal expansion of CD4+ and CD8+ blood T cells had occurred by week 6.

TCRdb's copy holds only in-frame clones and misses some; the assay was immunoSEQ multiplex PCR. This table has about 120,000 clones, roughly nine tenths appearing once. About this clone itself: Antigen unknown.

This CDR3 region has 14 residues. The sequence was collected from an adult with an advanced solid tumor such as melanoma, head and neck, liver or kidney cancer. The chain carries TRBV12-2 and TRBJ2-7; TRBD1 reflects the table's D call only, with no check against the DNA. TRBV12-2 corresponds to a pseudogene. The sample consisted of CD4+ or CD8+ T cells sorted from blood, taken in a trial of the OX40 agonist ivuxolimab. The CDR3 sequence is CASRLSDRVYEQYF. The CDR3 bases are TGTGCAAGTCGCCTCTCGGACAGGGTCTACGAGCAGTACTTC.